This TCR beta chain was identified during a study of T-cell memory formation after mild COVID-19. About the research overall: Largely donor-specific TCR clusters were found.

This CDR3 has 16 amino acids. V was clipped by 5 bases and J by 9 bases; unmatched bases: 16. Germline assignment: CDR1 SGHTA and CDR2 FQGTGA. In regard to this clonotype: Its antigen is not known.

General study results and limits: Pre-infection memory showed some responding clones, and this suggested that cross-reactive memory joined. Day 15 to 85 contracting clones showed balanced CD4/CD8; day 15 to 37 expanders favored CD4+.

Via MiXCR, TCRdb re-called the 5' RACE reads, giving one row per CDR3 protein. The sample lists about 190,000 distinct CDR3 sequences; around 20% were seen once. Sequencing was carried out using PBMCs or a T cell subset sorted from them (not recorded which). The rearrangement links TRBV7-3 to TRBJ2-1, with TRBD2 identical over 7 bases. This TCR was recovered from an adult woman who had mild COVID-19 (a few samples of this study predate the infection). Cell type and time point are not known. CDR3: CASSSGGGGADTEQFF. The CDR3 region has the DNA TGTGCCAGCAGCAGCGGTGGCGGGGGTGCTGACACTGAGCAGTTCTTC. Based on the CDR3 plus reference TRBV7-3 and TRBJ2-1, the full variable domain is GAGVSQTPSNKVTEKGKYVELRCDPISGHTALYWYRQSLGQGPEFLIYFQGTGAADDSGLPNDRFFAVRPEGSVSTLKIQRTERGDSAVYLCASSSGGGGADTEQFFGPGTRLTVL.